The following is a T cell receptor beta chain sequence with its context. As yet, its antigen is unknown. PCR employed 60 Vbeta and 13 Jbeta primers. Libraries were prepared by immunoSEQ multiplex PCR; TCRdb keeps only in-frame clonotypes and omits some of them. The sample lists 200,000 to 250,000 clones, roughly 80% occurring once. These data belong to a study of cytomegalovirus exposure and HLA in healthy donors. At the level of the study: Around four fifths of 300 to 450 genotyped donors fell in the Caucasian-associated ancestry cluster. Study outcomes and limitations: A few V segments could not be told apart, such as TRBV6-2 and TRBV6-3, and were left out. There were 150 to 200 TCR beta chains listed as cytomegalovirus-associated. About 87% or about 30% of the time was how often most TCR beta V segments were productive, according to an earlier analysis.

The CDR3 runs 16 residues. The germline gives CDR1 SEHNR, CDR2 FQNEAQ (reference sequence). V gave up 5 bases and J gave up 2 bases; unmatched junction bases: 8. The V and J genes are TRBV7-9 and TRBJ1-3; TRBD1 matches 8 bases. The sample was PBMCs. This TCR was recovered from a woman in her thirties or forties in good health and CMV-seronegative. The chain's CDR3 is CASSPGVDRAGNTIYF. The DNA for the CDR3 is TGTGCCAGCAGCCCCGGGGTGGACAGGGCTGGAAACACCATATATTTT.